This entry lists 4 T cell receptor beta chains sequenced from one sample in a study of cytomegalovirus exposure and HLA in healthy donors. Sequencing was performed with immunoSEQ multiplex PCR; in TCRdb, only in-frame clones are kept and a portion is missing. The sample shows over 200,000 clones, approximately 86% of them seen only once. The specimen sequenced was PBMCs. The receptors come from a woman aged 18-29 years in good health and CMV-seronegative.

This clone was observed a single time. The genes are TRBV28 and TRBJ2-7; 9 bases are a match to TRBD1. CDR3 size: 14 residues. Germline V CDR1 and CDR2: MDHEN, SYDVKM. Trimming took 5 bases from V and 12 from J; bases not matched to a gene: 14. As DNA, the CDR3 is TGTGCCAGCAGTCTCACTCCGGGACAGGGCATCGTGTACTTC. This gives the protein CASSLTPGQGIVYF.

The genes are TRBV18 and TRBJ2-7; D gene ambiguous. The germline CDR1 and CDR2 sequences are KGHSH and LQKENI. CDR3 size: 15 residues. Deletions cut 1 base from V and 2 bases from J, with 12 bases between. In DNA form, the CDR3 reads TGTGCCAGCTCACCACATCCGCTACCCCCCTACGAGCAGTACTTC. Protein: CASSPHPLPPYEQYF.

The chain couples TRBV2 to TRBJ2-7; D remains ambiguous. The ends were cut back, 2 bases at V and 1 base at J, with 12 bases in the middle. Germline V CDR1 and CDR2: SNHLY, FYNNEI. CDR3 size: 15 residues. CDR3 residues: CASSEWAETSYEQYF. The DNA of the CDR3 is TGTGCCAGCAGTGAATGGGCAGAAACTTCCTACGAGCAGTACTTC. The full variable domain, in which reference TRBV2 and TRBJ2-7 provide the parts outside the CDR3, is EPEVTQTPSHQVTQMGQEVILRCVPISNHLYFYWYRQILGQKVEFLVSFYNNEISEKSEIFDDQFSVERPDGSNFTLKIRSTKLEDSAMYFCASSEWAETSYEQYFGPGTRLTVT.

The gene calls are TRBV7-3 and TRBJ2-1; 14 positions match TRBD2. V lost 5 bases and J lost 4; bases outside the gene matches: 10. CDR3 length equals 18 residues. Germline CDR1 reads SGHTA; CDR2 reads FQGTGA. In nucleotides, the CDR3 is TGTGCCAGCAGCCCACGTCATGGGACTAGCGGGAGATACAATGAGCAGTTCTTC. Amino acids: CASSPRHGTSGRYNEQFF. Drawing the rest from reference TRBV7-3 and TRBJ2-1, the complete variable domain is GAGVSQTPSNKVTEKGKYVELRCDPISGHTALYWYRQSLGQGPEFLIYFQGTGAADDSGLPNDRFFAVRPEGSVSTLKIQRTERGDSAVYLCASSPRHGTSGRYNEQFFGPGTRLTVL.